This entry lists 23 T cell receptor beta chains sequenced from one sample in a study of CD8 T cells in ankylosing spondylitis. TCRdb independently ran MiXCR on the 5' RACE reads; one entry per CDR3 protein. Found here are 200,000 to 300,000 distinct CDR3 sequences, around 7.8% of them singletons; the top ten hold over 6.5%. The sequenced material came from blood, either unsorted or a sorted T cell fraction (not recorded which). The receptors stem from a male donor with ankylosing spondylitis or in good health (not recorded which).

This chain links TRBV19 with TRBJ2-1, with D perhaps matching TRBD1 (5 bases). The V gene's germline CDR1 is LNHDA and CDR2 SQIVND (reference sequence). The CDR3 sequence is 13 residues long. Between the trimmed V and J ends, which lost 7 bases and 4 bases, there was a span of 11 bases. CDR3 in DNA: TGTGCCAGTAAGGGGCATGGGTACAATGAGCAGTTCTTC. Translation gives CASKGHGYNEQFF.

The gene calls are TRBV5-5 and TRBJ1-1; no definite D call. The CDR3 covers 16 residues. CDR1 is SGHKS and CDR2 is YYEKEE in the germline V gene (reference sequence). The germline V and J ends were trimmed by 1 base and 0 bases, with 13 bases remaining between them. The DNA for the CDR3 is TGTGCCAGCAGCTTGTCGTCAAGGGAATTGAACACTGAAGCTTTCTTT. Amino acids: CASSLSSRELNTEAFF. The entire variable domain, with the rest obtained from reference TRBV5-5 and TRBJ1-1, is as follows: DAGVTQSPTHLIKTRGQQVTLRCSPISGHKSVSWYQQVLGQGPQFIFQYYEKEERGRGNFPDRFSARQFPNYSSELNVNALLLGDSALYLCASSLSSRELNTEAFFGQGTRLTVV.

This clonotype came up many times. The chain recombines TRBV20-1 with TRBJ1-5; tentative D call: TRBD1 (5 bases). Germline CDR1 is DFQATT and CDR2 is SNEGSKA (reference sequence). The CDR3 sequence is 15 residues long. The ends were cut back, 1 base at V and 7 bases at J, with 17 bases in the middle. CDR3 loop: CSARGAPGGSQPQHF. The CDR3 DNA sequence: TGCAGTGCTAGAGGGGCTCCCGGGGGGAGCCAGCCCCAGCATTTT.

Note on this clonotype: This clone may be a read error of a much larger clone one base away. The V and J genes are TRBV20-1 and TRBJ2-3; 7 positions match TRBD2. CDR3 size: 15 residues. Germline-derived CDR1 and CDR2 are DFQATT and SNEGSKA (reference sequence). The CDR3 spells CCARDLLAGTDTQYF. The CDR3 nucleotides are TGCTGTGCTAGAGATCTGCTAGCGGGCACAGATACGCAGTATTTT.

In this sample, this clonotype turned up many times. Here the CDR3 DNA reads TGTGCCAGCAGCGCTCTAGGGACAACGAGCTCTGGGGCCAACGTCCTGACTTTC. It yields the protein CASSALGTTSSGANVLTF. The gene calls are TRBV3-1 and TRBJ2-6; D might be TRBD1 (6 bases). Deletions cut 5 bases from V and 0 bases from J, with 17 bases between. In germline, CDR1 is LGHDT, CDR2 YNNKEL (reference sequence). This CDR3 is built from 18 residues.

Many counts were recorded for this clonotype. The rearrangement links TRBV6-5 to TRBJ1-2; 9 positions agree with TRBD1. Germline trimming cut 0 bases from V and 7 bases from J; bases unmatched to any gene: 3. The germline CDR1 and CDR2 sequences are MNHEY and SVGAGI. This CDR3 is built from 14 residues. CDR3 sequence: CASSYSDRGSGYTF. CDR3 bases: TGTGCCAGCAGTTACTCGGACAGGGGTAGTGGCTACACCTTC.

This clonotype occurred many times. This chain links TRBV9 with TRBJ2-7, with D perhaps being TRBD1 or TRBD2 (5 bases each). Germline loops: CDR1 SGDLS, CDR2 YYNGEE. The CDR3 covers 15 residues. The ends were cut back, 0 bases at V and 1 base at J, with 11 bases in the middle. In nucleotides, the CDR3 is TGTGCCAGCAGCGTAGAAGGGACGTCTTCCTACGAGCAGTACTTC. It codes for CASSVEGTSSYEQYF.

There are many counts of this clonotype. V and J are TRBV20-1 and TRBJ1-3, with D possibly matching TRBD1 (6 bases). Per germline, CDR1 DFQATT and CDR2 SNEGSKA (reference sequence). CDR3 length: 13 amino acids. Trimming removed 5 bases from V and 0 bases from J, with 8 bases in between. The CDR3 coding sequence is TGCAGTGCTGGACAGAGCTCTGGAAACACCATATATTTT. Translated: CSAGQSSGNTIYF.

The table lists this clonotype with many counts. The CDR3 DNA reads as TGTGCCAGCAGTTTACGGTCCCTGGGACCTTACGAGCAGTACTTC. This codes for CASSLRSLGPYEQYF. The rearrangement links TRBV12-3 or TRBV12-4 to TRBJ2-7; D could derive from TRBD1 or TRBD2 (5 bases each). The CDR3 has 15 amino acids. V was pared by 2 bases and J by 4 bases, with 15 bases between.

This clonotype was seen at least ten times. This sequence joins TRBV5-1 and TRBJ2-7, with 7 nucleotides matching TRBD1. Germline trimming cut 4 bases from V and 4 bases from J; bases unmatched to any gene: 5. This CDR3 contains 13 residues. CDR1 is SGHRS and CDR2 is YFSETQ in the germline V gene. The CDR3 spells CASSRETGYEQYF. CDR3 DNA sequence: TGCGCCAGCAGCAGGGAGACAGGGTACGAGCAGTACTTC.

This clonotype was seen ten or more times. The chain carries TRBV20-1 and TRBJ1-2; TRBD1 matches at 9 bases. This CDR3 spans 15 amino acids. The V segment lost 6 bases and the J segment 2 bases; nucleotides outside the gene matches: 10. The germline CDR1 and CDR2 sequences are DFQATT and SNEGSKA (reference sequence). CDR3: CSASSTGGLNYGYTF. CDR3 nucleotides: TGCAGTGCCTCTAGCACAGGGGGCCTAAACTATGGCTACACCTTC.

This clonotype was detected ten times or more. CDR3 amino acids: CASTSRRNTEAFF. CDR3 nucleotides: TGTGCCAGCACCTCTAGGAGGAACACTGAAGCTTTCTTT. This chain links TRBV12-3 or TRBV12-4 with TRBJ1-1; D gene ambiguous. This CDR3 has 13 residues. With 7 bases removed from V and 1 base from J, the gap between germline ends came to 10 bases.

This clonotype was recorded many times. The genes are TRBV5-1 and TRBJ2-5; the D call may be TRBD1 or TRBD2 (5 bases each). Deletions cut 3 bases from V and 5 bases from J, with 11 bases between. There are 13 residues in the CDR3. Germline CDR1 SGHRS, CDR2 YFSETQ. Here the CDR3 DNA reads TGCGCCAGCAGCTCCTTAGGGGAGGAGACCCAGTACTTC. It encodes CASSSLGEETQYF.

This clonotype was counted ten times or more. This chain joins TRBV12-3 or TRBV12-4 and TRBJ1-1; D possibly corresponds to TRBD1 (5 bases). The CDR3 extends over 15 amino acids. V was trimmed by 5 bases and J by 7 bases, leaving 20 bases between them. The CDR3 nucleotides are TGTGCCAGCAGTCTTAACACACGAGCTGGGGGTGAAGCTTTCTTT. Amino acids: CASSLNTRAGGEAFF.

Many counts were recorded for this clonotype. V gene TRBV7-9 combines with J gene TRBJ2-2; D is ambiguous. Germline-derived CDR1 and CDR2 are SEHNR and FQNEAQ (reference sequence). V was cut by 5 bases and J by 8 bases, with 15 bases left in between. This CDR3 spans 14 amino acids. This CDR3 reads CASSDNLLGGELFF. CDR3 coding DNA: TGTGCCAGCAGCGATAACCTCCTAGGTGGGGAGCTGTTTTTT.

This clonotype was found many times. CDR3 coding DNA: TGCGCCAGCAGCCCAGGACCCAACAATGAGCAGTTCTTC. Translated, it gives CASSPGPNNEQFF. The chain links TRBV5-1 to TRBJ2-1; D uncertain. The germline CDR1 and CDR2 sequences are SGHRS and YFSETQ. Trimming cost V 4 bases and J 5 bases, with 10 bases left between them. The CDR3 has 13 amino acids.

This clonotype was seen repeatedly, ten times or more. V is TRBV5-1 and J is TRBJ1-1; TRBD1 is a possible D gene (5 bases). Per the germline V gene, CDR1 is SGHRS and CDR2 is YFSETQ. Trimming cost V 0 bases and J 6 bases, with 12 bases left between them. There are 14 residues in the CDR3. The CDR3 is CASSLGQGIAEAFF. DNA of the CDR3: TGCGCCAGCAGCTTGGGTCAGGGAATCGCTGAAGCTTTCTTT. Full variable domain (outside the CDR3, taken from reference TRBV5-1 and TRBJ1-1): KAGVTQTPRYLIKTRGQQVTLSCSPISGHRSVSWYQQTPGQGLQFLFEYFSETQRNKGNFPGRFSGRQFSNSRSEMNVSTLELGDSALYLCASSLGQGIAEAFFGQGTRLTVV.

The rearrangement joins TRBV7-8 to TRBJ2-1; D possibly corresponds to TRBD2 (6 bases). Looked up from germline, CDR1 is SGHVS and CDR2 is FQNEAQ. With 5 bases removed from V and 5 bases from J, the gap between germline ends came to 19 bases. This CDR3 has 16 amino acids. The CDR3 region has the DNA TGTGCCAGCAGCATGAGGCGGGGCCCCCTTGACAATGAGCAGTTCTTC. Protein sequence: CASSMRRGPLDNEQFF.

V usage is TRBV5-1 and J usage is TRBJ1-2; D remains unclear. The CDR3 runs to 14 residues. Germline CDR1 reads SGHRS; CDR2 reads YFSETQ. Trimming stripped 0 bases from V and 8 bases from J, with 14 bases between. The CDR3 nucleotides read TGCGCCAGCAGCTTGGACAGTTCCACGGGCGGCTACACCTTC. This gives the protein CASSLDSSTGGYTF.

On this clonotype: No conserved phenylalanine or tryptophan is present at the end of the CDR3, so a read error is the likely explanation. This rearrangement joins TRBV29-1 to TRBJ1-1; D uncertain. Trimming removed 5 bases from V and 6 bases from J, with 10 bases in between. There are 11 residues in the CDR3. Germline lookup yields CDR1 SQVTM and CDR2 ANQGSEA. The DNA for the CDR3 is TGCAGCGTTAAGCCAGCCTCTGAAGCTTTCATT. It encodes CSVKPASEAFI.

There are many counts of this clonotype. The chain uses TRBV6-2 or TRBV6-3 and TRBJ2-7; D unresolved. Between the trimmed V and J ends, which lost 2 bases and 3 bases, there was a span of 5 bases. CDR3 length: 12 amino acids. CDR1 and CDR2 (germline): MNHEY, SVGEGT. The CDR3 reads CASSYMGYEQYF. In DNA, the CDR3 is TGTGCCAGCAGTTACATGGGCTACGAGCAGTACTTC.

This clonotype occurred many times. This chain joins TRBV19 and TRBJ2-1, with D tentatively TRBD1 or TRBD2 (5 bases each). This CDR3 region has 12 residues. Per germline, CDR1 LNHDA and CDR2 SQIVND (reference sequence). Trimming left V 2 bases short and J 8 bases short, with 7 bases between. DNA for the CDR3: TGTGCCAGTAGTATATTGGGGGATGAGCAGTTCTTC. It specifies CASSILGDEQFF.

Details on this clonotype: This sequence may be a read error, since a much larger clone differs from it by one base. The chain links TRBV20-1 to TRBJ1-2, with D tentatively TRBD1 (6 bases). CDR1 DFQATT and CDR2 SNEGSKA come from the germline V gene (reference sequence). This CDR3 region has 14 residues. Trimming took 5 bases from V and 4 from J, leaving 17 bases between them. The CDR3 DNA reads TGCAGTGCTTGCAGCGGGGGCCGGAGCTATGGCTACACCTTC. This encodes CSACSGGRSYGYTF.